What follows are 22 T cell receptor beta chains derived from one specimen sequenced in a study of shared clonotypes between healthy human individuals. Terminally differentiated effector memory CD45RA+ cells were left out of the naive CD8 fraction, which was CD45RO-negative and positively selected for CCR7. Produced via immunoSEQ multiplex PCR; TCRdb's table is partial and in-frame only. The sample yields 600,000 or so clones, roughly 98% seen once. Sequenced sample: naive CD8+ T cells sorted from blood. The receptors here all came from a man aged 25 to 40 in good health.

The genes are TRBV2 and TRBJ1-4; 7 bases line up with TRBD1. The CDR3 spans 15 residues. V dropped 8 bases and J dropped 6; count of bases not matched to a gene: 12. Germline CDR1 is SNHLY and CDR2 is FYNNEI. The CDR3 protein is CASYARQGGDEKLFF. CDR3 coding DNA: TGTGCCAGCTATGCTAGACAGGGCGGGGATGAAAAACTGTTTTTT.

This clone was detected once. An end of the junction does not agree with germline; a read error may underlie this. The V gene is TRBV28, the J gene TRBJ2-7, with TRBD2 matching 8 bases. This CDR3 comprises 16 residues. CDR1 and CDR2 (germline): MDHEN, SYDVKM. CDR3: CSVGSPSGSPTYEQYF. CDR3 nucleotides: TGCTCCGTAGGATCCCCCAGCGGGAGCCCTACCTACGAGCAGTACTTC.

This chain joins TRBV6-4 and TRBJ1-5, with D possibly TRBD1 on 5 matching bases. This CDR3 is built from 14 residues. In germline, CDR1 is MRHNA, CDR2 SNTAGT. V was trimmed by 6 bases and J by 3 bases, leaving 12 bases between them. CDR3 amino acids: CASSGQQYNQPQHF. CDR3 coding DNA: TGTGCCAGCAGCGGACAACAGTACAATCAGCCCCAGCATTTT.

The CDR3 loop is CASSLGETGLNTEAFF. CDR3 nucleotides: TGTGCCAGCAGCTTAGGGGAGACAGGGTTGAACACTGAAGCTTTCTTT. The genes are TRBV11-2 and TRBJ1-1; 7 nucleotides line up with TRBD1. The CDR3 sequence is 16 residues long. Looked up from germline, CDR1 is SGHAT and CDR2 is FQNNGV. V was clipped by 1 base and J by 0 bases; unmatched bases: 5.

This rearrangement joins TRBV6-5 to TRBJ2-1, with a tentative D call TRBD2 (6 bases). Germline CDR1 reads MNHEY; CDR2 reads SVGAGI. The CDR3 is 15 residues long. Between the trimmed V and J ends, which lost 6 bases and 4 bases, there was a span of 16 bases. The CDR3 loop reads CASSLDYKTYNEQFF. The CDR3 DNA follows: TGTGCCAGCAGCCTGGACTACAAGACGTACAATGAGCAGTTCTTC.

V gene TRBV27 combines with J gene TRBJ1-1; TRBD1 aligns across 10 bases. Germline CDR1 and CDR2: MNHEY and SMNVEV (reference sequence). V trimming: 6 bases; J trimming: 11 bases; junction bases outside the gene matches: 6. The CDR3 is made up of 12 amino acids. CDR3 coding DNA: TGTGCCAGCAGGACGACAGGGGGCTGGGCTTTCTTT. Amino acids: CASRTTGGWAFF.

The chain uses TRBV6-6 and TRBJ1-2; D may be TRBD1 (5 bases). This CDR3 is 16 amino acids long. Deletions cut 5 bases from V and 5 bases from J, with 21 bases between. Germline V gene sequence: CDR1 MNHNY, CDR2 SVGAGI (reference sequence). This CDR3 is CASSNAMLGGLYGYTF. In DNA, the CDR3 is TGTGCCAGCAGTAATGCAATGTTGGGGGGACTTTATGGCTACACCTTC.

The genes are TRBV5-4 and TRBJ2-2; D not resolved. Germline V gene sequence: CDR1 SGHNT, CDR2 YYREEE (reference sequence). The CDR3 consists of 14 residues. V was trimmed by 0 bases and J by 1 base, leaving 4 bases between them. The CDR3 here is CASSLEQNTGELFF. For the CDR3, the DNA is TGTGCCAGCAGCTTGGAACAGAACACCGGGGAGCTGTTTTTT.

The genes are TRBV7-2 and TRBJ2-5; D perhaps matches TRBD2 (6 bases). CDR3 length: 15 amino acids. CDR1 and CDR2 from the germline V gene are SGHTA and FQGNSA. V was pared by 2 bases and J by 7 bases, with 17 bases between. The CDR3 DNA reads as TGTGCCAGCAGCTTATTTGGGGGGACTGCTGGGACCCAGTACTTC. It yields the protein CASSLFGGTAGTQYF. Full variable domain (rest looked up from reference TRBV7-2 and TRBJ2-5): GAGVSQSPSNKVTEKGKDVELRCDPISGHTALYWYRQSLGQGLEFLIYFQGNSAPDKSGLPSDRFSAERTGGSVSTLTIQRTQQEDSAVYLCASSLFGGTAGTQYFGPGTRLLVL.

J is TRBJ2-7 and V is TRBV27; 9 bases line up with TRBD2. Germline trimming cut 5 bases from V and 3 bases from J; bases unmatched to any gene: 8. The CDR3 runs to 15 residues. Germline V gives CDR1 MNHEY, CDR2 SMNVEV (reference sequence). CDR3: CASSPRGSGSYEQYF. CDR3 nucleotides: TGTGCCAGCAGTCCACGTGGTAGCGGGAGCTACGAGCAGTACTTC.

The rearrangement uses TRBV4-1 and TRBJ2-5; D not certain. Trimming shortened V by 0 bases and J by 4 bases, and 9 bases separated the two germline ends. The CDR3 has 14 amino acids. Germline V gene sequence: CDR1 MGHRA, CDR2 YSYEKL. The CDR3 loop is CASSQDLMGETQYF. The CDR3 nucleotides are TGCGCCAGCAGCCAAGATCTTATGGGAGAGACCCAGTACTTC.

On this clone: The same CDR3 is also encoded by other DNA sequences in this sample. The chain links TRBV27 to TRBJ2-1, with 8 bases matching TRBD2. Germline V gene lookup returns CDR1 MNHEY and CDR2 SMNVEV (reference sequence). With 4 bases clipped from V and 6 bases from J, the junction kept 2 bases outside the gene matches. This CDR3 has 13 amino acids. The CDR3 nucleotides are TGTGCCAGCAGTTCCGGACTAGCCAATGAGCAGTTCTTC. It codes for CASSSGLANEQFF.

V gene TRBV15 combines with J gene TRBJ1-3; D remains ambiguous. V lost 0 bases to trimming and J lost 7 bases, with 7 bases between them. CDR3 size: 13 residues. Germline CDR1 and CDR2: LNHNV and YYDKDF (reference sequence). The CDR3 DNA reads TGTGCCACCAGCAGAGATAGTCACAACACCATATATTTT. This gives the protein CATSRDSHNTIYF.

The chain combines TRBV29-1 with TRBJ1-1, with TRBD1 as a possible D gene (6 bases). CDR1 SQVTM and CDR2 ANQGSEA come from the germline V gene. V was cut by 7 bases and J by 4 bases, with 13 bases left in between. This CDR3 contains 12 residues. CDR3 region: CSAPEGGTEAFF. The CDR3 DNA sequence: TGCAGCGCGCCGGAAGGGGGCACTGAAGCTTTCTTT.

This clone was detected once. This chain links TRBV5-4 with TRBJ2-7, with TRBD2 identical over 8 bases. In germline, CDR1 is SGHNT, CDR2 YYREEE (reference sequence). The V gene end was trimmed by 4 bases and the J gene end by 4 bases; junction bases not matched to a gene: 13. This CDR3 is built from 16 residues. The CDR3 bases are TGTGCCAGCAGCCCTGACCCTGGGACTAGTGGGTACGAGCAGTACTTC. Translating it yields CASSPDPGTSGYEQYF.

The chain links TRBV6-5 to TRBJ2-1; D call uncertain. Germline loops: CDR1 MNHEY, CDR2 SVGAGI. Trimming stripped 0 bases from V and 4 bases from J, with 7 bases between. The CDR3 covers 14 residues. CDR3 sequence (DNA): TGTGCCAGCAGTTACTCGGCCTATTACAATGAGCAGTTCTTC. It is translated as CASSYSAYYNEQFF.

The chain couples TRBV12-1 to TRBJ2-7. TRBV12-1 is described as a pseudogene. The CDR3 is made up of 18 amino acids. In DNA, the CDR3 is TGTGCCAGCAGCTTGTCCGACACCGGGACCCCAGAGTCGTACGAGCAGTACTTC. It is translated as CASSLSDTGTPESYEQYF.

J is TRBJ2-2 and V is TRBV13, with 12 bases lining up with TRBD2. The CDR3 spans 18 residues. Germline V gene lookup returns CDR1 PRHDT and CDR2 FYEKMQ (reference sequence). V lost 5 bases, J lost 5 bases, and 12 bases stayed unmatched. CDR3 nucleotides: TGTGCCAGCAGCCACGGACTAGCGGGATTGAGATTGACCGGGGAGCTGTTTTTT. Its protein is CASSHGLAGLRLTGELFF.

A single count supports this clone. The chain uses TRBV7-9 and TRBJ2-3; 14 positions match TRBD2. Germline V gene lookup returns CDR1 SEHNR and CDR2 FQNEAQ (reference sequence). Trimming cost V 5 bases and J 8 bases; bases outside gene matches: 9. CDR3 length: 16 residues. CDR3 amino acids: CASSPSTSGRAGTQYF. In DNA form, the CDR3 reads TGTGCCAGCAGCCCTTCGACTAGCGGGAGGGCCGGTACGCAGTATTTT.

This chain uses TRBV5-5 with TRBJ1-5; D gene unclear. The V end lost 0 bases, the J end lost 0 bases, and 13 bases lay between the germline ends. This CDR3 is 17 amino acids long. Germline assignment: CDR1 SGHKS and CDR2 YYEKEE (reference sequence). DNA of the CDR3: TGTGCCAGCAGCTTGGAACTCAGTTTGTCTAGCAATCAGCCCCAGCATTTT. It codes for CASSLELSLSSNQPQHF.

This chain connects TRBV6-5 to TRBJ2-5; weak D call: TRBD1 (5 bases). V lost 2 bases and J 3 bases, leaving 10 bases between the germline ends. The CDR3 sequence is 14 residues long. The germline CDR1 and CDR2 sequences are MNHEY and SVGAGI. DNA of the CDR3: TGTGCCAGCAGTTACCGGACAAGAAAAGAGACCCAGTACTTC. It codes for CASSYRTRKETQYF.

The V call is TRBV19, the J call TRBJ2-1; 9 bases match TRBD1. Germline CDR1 LNHDA, CDR2 SQIVND (reference sequence). V shed 5 bases, J shed 4 bases, and the junction held 15 bases outside the gene matches. This CDR3 comprises 18 residues. In DNA form, the CDR3 reads TGTGCCAGTAGTCTCGACTTGGGGGGGACAGGGATTTACAATGAGCAGTTCTTC. Translation: CASSLDLGGTGIYNEQFF.